Given below is one T cell receptor beta chain in context. As yet, its antigen is unknown. This table comes from immunoSEQ multiplex PCR, and its TCRdb copy is limited to in-frame clones, with some not included. Of roughly 56,000 clones listed, about 88% are singletons. The data were taken from a study of PD-1 blockade in classical Hodgkin lymphoma. The patients all showed relapse after autologous stem cell transplantation, while their brentuximab vedotin exposure varied. The CDR3 loop spans 17 amino acids. CDR1 SNHLY and CDR2 FYNNEI come from the germline V gene. V was shortened by 5 bases and J by 1 base, with 18 bases between the two germline ends. Study results and limitations: Some patients began nivolumab under 1 year after ASCT. These patients were excluded from later analyses. At baseline, newly diagnosed patients reportedly showed less TCR diversity than healthy donors.

The sequencing here drew on peripheral blood mononuclear cells (PBMCs), taken before the second cycle of nivolumab. The sequence was obtained from a human donor with classical Hodgkin lymphoma. The rearrangement joins TRBV2 to TRBJ1-5; no firm D call. This chain's CDR3 is CASSPSPWVESNQPQHF. CDR3 bases: TGTGCCAGCAGTCCCTCCCCCTGGGTGGAGAGCAATCAGCCCCAGCATTTT.